This section outlines one TCR beta chain sequence together with its context. The data belong to a study of CD8 T cells in Susac syndrome. Germline V gene sequence: CDR1 SGHRS, CDR2 YFSETQ. V was trimmed by 5 bases and J by 6 bases, leaving 8 bases between them. This CDR3 comprises 11 residues. TCR beta from blood CD8+ and CD4+ T cells was sequenced. With random hexamers, reverse transcription was performed on roughly 0.45 to 1 ug of RNA. TCRdb re-analysed the immunoSEQ multiplex PCR reads in MiXCR, keeping a single row per CDR3 protein. The top ten clones hold less than 0.95% of a sample with about 80,000 distinct CDR3 sequences, approximately 95% of them seen once.

This TCR was sampled from a human donor with Susac syndrome. The J gene is TRBJ1-1, the V gene TRBV5-1; D gene uncertain. Sequencing was done on a sample of CD8+ T cells from PBMCs. The CDR3 protein is CASRVGAEAFF. The CDR3 DNA follows: TGCGCCAGCAGAGTAGGCGCTGAAGCTTTCTTT. Looking up the rest from reference TRBV5-1 and TRBJ1-1 gives the full variable domain: KAGVTQTPRYLIKTRGQQVTLSCSPISGHRSVSWYQQTPGQGLQFLFEYFSETQRNKGNFPGRFSGRQFSNSRSEMNVSTLELGDSALYLCASRVGAEAFFGQGTRLTVV.